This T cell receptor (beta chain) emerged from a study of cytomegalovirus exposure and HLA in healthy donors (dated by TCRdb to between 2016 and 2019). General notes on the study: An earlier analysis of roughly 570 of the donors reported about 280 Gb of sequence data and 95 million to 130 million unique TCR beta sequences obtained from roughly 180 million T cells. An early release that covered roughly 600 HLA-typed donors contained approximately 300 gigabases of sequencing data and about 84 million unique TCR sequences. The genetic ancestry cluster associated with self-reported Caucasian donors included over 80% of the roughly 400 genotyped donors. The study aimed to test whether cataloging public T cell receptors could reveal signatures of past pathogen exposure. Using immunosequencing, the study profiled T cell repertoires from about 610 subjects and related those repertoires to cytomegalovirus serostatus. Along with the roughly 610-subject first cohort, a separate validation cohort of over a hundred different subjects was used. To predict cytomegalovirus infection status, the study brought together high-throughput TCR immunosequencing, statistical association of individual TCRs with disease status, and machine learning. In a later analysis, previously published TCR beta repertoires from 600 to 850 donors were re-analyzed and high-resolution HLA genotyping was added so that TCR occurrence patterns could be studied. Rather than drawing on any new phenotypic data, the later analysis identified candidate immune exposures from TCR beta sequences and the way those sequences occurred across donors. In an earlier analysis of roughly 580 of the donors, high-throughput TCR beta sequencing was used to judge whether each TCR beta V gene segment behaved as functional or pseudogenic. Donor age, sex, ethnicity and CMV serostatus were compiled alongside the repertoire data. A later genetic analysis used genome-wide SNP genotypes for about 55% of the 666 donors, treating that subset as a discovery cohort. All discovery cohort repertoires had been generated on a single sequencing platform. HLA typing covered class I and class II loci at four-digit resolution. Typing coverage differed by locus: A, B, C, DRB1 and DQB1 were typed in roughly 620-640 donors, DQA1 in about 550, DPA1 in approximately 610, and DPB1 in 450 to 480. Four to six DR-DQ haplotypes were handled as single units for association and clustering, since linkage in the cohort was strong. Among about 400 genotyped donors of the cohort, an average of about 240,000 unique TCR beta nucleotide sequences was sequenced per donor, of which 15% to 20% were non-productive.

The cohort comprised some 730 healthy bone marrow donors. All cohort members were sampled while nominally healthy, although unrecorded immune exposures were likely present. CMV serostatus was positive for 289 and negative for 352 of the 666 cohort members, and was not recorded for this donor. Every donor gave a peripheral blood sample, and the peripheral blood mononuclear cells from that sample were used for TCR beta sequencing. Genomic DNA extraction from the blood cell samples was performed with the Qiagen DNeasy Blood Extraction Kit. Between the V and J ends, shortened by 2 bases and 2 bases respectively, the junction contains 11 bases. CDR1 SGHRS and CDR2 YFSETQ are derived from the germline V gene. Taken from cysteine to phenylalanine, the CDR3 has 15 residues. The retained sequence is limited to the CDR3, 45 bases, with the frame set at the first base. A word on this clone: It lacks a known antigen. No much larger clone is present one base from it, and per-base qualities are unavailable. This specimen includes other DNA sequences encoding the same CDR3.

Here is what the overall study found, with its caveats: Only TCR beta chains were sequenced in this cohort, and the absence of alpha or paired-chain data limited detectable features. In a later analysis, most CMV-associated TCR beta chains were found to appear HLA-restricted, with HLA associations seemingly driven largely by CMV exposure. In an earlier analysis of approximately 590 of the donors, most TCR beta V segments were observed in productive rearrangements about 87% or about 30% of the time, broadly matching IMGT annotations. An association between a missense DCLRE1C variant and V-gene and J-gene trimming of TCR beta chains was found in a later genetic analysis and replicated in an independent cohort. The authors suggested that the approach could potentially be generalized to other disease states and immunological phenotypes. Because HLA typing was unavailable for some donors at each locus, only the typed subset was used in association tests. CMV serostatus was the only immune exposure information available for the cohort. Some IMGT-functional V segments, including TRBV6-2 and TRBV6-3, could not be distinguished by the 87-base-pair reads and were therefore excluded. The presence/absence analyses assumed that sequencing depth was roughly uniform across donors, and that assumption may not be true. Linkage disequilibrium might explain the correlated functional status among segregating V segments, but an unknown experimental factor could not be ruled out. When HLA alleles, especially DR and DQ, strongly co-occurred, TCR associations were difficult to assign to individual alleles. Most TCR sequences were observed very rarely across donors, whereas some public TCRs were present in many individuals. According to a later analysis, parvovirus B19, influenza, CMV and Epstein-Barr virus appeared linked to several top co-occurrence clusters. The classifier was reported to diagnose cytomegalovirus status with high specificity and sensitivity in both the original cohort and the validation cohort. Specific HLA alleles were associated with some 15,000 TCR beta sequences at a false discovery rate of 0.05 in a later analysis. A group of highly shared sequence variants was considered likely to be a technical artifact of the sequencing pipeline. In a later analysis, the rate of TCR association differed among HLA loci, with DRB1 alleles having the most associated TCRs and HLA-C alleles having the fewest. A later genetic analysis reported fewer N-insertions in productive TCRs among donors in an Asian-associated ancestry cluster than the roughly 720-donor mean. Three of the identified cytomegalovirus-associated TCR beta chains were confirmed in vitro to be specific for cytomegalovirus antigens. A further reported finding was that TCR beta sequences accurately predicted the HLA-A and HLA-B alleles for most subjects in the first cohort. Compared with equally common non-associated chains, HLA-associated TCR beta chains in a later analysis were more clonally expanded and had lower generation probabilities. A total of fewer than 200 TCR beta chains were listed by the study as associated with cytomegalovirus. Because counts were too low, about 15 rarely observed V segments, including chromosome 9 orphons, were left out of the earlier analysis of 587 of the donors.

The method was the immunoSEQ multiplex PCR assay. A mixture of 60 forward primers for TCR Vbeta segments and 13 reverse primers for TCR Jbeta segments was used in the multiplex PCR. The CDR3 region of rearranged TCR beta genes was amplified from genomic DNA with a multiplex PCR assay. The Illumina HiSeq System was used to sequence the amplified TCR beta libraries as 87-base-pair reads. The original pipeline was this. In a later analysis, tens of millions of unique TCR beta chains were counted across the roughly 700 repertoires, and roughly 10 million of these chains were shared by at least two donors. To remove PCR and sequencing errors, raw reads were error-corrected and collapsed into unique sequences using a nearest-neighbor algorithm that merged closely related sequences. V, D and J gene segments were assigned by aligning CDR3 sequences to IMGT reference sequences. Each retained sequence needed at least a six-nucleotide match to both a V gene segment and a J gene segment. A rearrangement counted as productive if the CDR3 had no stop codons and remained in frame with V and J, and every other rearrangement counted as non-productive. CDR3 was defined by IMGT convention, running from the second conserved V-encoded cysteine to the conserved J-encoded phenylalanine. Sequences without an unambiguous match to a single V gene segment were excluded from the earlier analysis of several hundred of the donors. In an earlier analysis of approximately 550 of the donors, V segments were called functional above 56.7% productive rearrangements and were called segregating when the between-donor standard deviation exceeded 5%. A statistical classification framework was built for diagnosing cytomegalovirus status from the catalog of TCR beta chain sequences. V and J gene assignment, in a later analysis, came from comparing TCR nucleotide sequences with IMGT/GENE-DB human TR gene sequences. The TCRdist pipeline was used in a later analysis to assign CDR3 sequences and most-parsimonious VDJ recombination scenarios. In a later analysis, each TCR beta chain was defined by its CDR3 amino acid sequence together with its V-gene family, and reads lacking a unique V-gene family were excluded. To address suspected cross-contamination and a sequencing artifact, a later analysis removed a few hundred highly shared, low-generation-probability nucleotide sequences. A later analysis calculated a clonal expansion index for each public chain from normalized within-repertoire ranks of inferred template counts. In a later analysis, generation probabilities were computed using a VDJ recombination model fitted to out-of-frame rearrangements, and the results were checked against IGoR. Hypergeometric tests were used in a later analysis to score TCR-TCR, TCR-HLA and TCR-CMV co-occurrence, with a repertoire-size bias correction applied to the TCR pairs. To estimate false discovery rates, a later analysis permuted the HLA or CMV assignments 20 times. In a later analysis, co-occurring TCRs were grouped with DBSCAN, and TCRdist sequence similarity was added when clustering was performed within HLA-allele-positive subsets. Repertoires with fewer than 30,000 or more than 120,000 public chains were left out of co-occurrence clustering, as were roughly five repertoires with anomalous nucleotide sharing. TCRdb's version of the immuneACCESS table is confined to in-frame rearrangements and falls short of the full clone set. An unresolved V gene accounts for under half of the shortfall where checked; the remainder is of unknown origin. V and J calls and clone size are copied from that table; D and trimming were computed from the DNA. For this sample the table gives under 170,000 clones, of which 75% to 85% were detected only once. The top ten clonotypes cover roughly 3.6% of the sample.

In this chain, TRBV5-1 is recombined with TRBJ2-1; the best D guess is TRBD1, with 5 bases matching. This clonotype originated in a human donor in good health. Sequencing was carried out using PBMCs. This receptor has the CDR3 CASSLGQGTYNEQFF. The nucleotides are TGCGCCAGCAGCTTAGGGCAGGGCACCTACAATGAGCAGTTCTTC.